Following are 3 T cell receptor beta chains from one sample sequenced in a study of T-cell reconstitution after alpha-beta-depleted transplantation in children. A TCRbeta library incorporating unique molecular identifiers was prepared. TCRdb reanalysed the PCR reads using MiXCR and keeps one entry per CDR3 protein. The sample consists of 530,000 or so distinct CDR3 sequences, 25% to 30% of them appearing once. The starting material was PBMCs, obtained before TCRalphabeta/CD19-depleted stem cell transplant. The receptors shown here come from a boy under three years old with Wiskott-Aldrich syndrome, due to receive a stem cell transplant.

This clonotype was picked up a small number of times. V is TRBV6-1 and J is TRBJ2-1, with 12 bases matching TRBD2. The ends lost 10 bases at V and 13 bases at J; junction bases unmatched: 11. The CDR3 covers 13 residues. Germline-derived CDR1 and CDR2 are MNHNS and SASEGT. The CDR3 spells CATHGLAGMEQFF. The CDR3 DNA follows: TGTGCCACCCATGGACTAGCGGGAATGGAACAGTTCTTC.

This chain connects TRBV18 to TRBJ1-1; possible D gene TRBD1, 6 bases. Germline loops: CDR1 KGHSH, CDR2 LQKENI. V was clipped by 8 bases and J by 2 bases, with 12 bases between them. The CDR3 contains 13 residues. CDR3 region: CASGGQVNTEAFF. In DNA, the CDR3 is TGTGCCAGCGGGGGACAAGTCAACACTGAAGCTTTCTTT.

This clonotype was seen a handful of times. The gene calls are TRBV20-1 and TRBJ2-1; D uncertain. The CDR3 loop spans 11 amino acids. Germline CDR1 DFQATT, CDR2 SNEGSKA (reference sequence). Trimming pared 1 base from V and 9 bases from J, leaving 7 bases between. The CDR3 here is CSARGVLEQFF. DNA of the CDR3: TGCAGTGCTAGAGGGGTTCTTGAGCAGTTCTTC.